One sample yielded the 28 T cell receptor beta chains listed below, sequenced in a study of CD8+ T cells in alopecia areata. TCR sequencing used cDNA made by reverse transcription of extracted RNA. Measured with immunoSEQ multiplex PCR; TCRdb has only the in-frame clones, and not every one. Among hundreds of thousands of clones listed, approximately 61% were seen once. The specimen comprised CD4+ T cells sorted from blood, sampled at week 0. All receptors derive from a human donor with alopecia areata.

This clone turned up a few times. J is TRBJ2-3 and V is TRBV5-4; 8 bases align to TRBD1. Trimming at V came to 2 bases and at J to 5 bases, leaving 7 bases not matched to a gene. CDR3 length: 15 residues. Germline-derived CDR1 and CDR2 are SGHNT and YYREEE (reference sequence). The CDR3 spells CASSFGQGRVDTQYF. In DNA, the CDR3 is TGTGCCAGCAGCTTCGGACAGGGACGGGTAGATACGCAGTATTTT.

The DNA for the CDR3 is TGTGCCAGCAGTTACTTGGGGGCGGTAAATGAGCAGTTCTTC. Its translation is CASSYLGAVNEQFF. The genes are TRBV6-5 and TRBJ2-1, with D perhaps matching TRBD1 (6 bases). Germline CDR1 reads MNHEY; CDR2 reads SVGAGI. V was pared by 1 base and J by 7 bases, with 11 bases between. The length of the CDR3 is 14 residues.

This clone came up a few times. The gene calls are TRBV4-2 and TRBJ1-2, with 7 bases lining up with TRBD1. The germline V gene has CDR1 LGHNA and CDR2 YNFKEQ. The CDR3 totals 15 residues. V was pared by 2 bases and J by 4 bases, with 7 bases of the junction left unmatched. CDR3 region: CASSQTQGTIYGYTF. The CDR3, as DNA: TGTGCCAGCAGCCAAACACAGGGGACAATCTATGGCTACACCTTC.

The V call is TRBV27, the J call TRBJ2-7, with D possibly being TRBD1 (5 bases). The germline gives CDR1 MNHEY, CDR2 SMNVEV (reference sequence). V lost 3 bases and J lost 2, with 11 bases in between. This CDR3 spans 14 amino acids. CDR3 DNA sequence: TGTGCCAGCAGTTTCAGGGTTCCGGCCTACGAGCAGTACTTC. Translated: CASSFRVPAYEQYF.

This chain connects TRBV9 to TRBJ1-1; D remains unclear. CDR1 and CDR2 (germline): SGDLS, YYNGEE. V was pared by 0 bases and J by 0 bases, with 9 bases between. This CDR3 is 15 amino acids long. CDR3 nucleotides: TGTGCCAGCAGCGTAGTGACTTACATGAACACTGAAGCTTTCTTT. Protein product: CASSVVTYMNTEAFF.

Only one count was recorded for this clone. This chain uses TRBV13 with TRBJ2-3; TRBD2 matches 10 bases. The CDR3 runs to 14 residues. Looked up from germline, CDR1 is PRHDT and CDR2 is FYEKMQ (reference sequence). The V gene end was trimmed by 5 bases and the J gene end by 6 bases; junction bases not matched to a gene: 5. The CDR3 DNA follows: TGTGCCAGCAGCCCAGCGGGGGGGCTTGATACGCAGTATTTT. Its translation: CASSPAGGLDTQYF.

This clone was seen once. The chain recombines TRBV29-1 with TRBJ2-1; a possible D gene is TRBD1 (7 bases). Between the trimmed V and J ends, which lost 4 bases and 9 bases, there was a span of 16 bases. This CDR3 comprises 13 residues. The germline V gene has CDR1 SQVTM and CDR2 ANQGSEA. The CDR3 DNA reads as TGCAGCGTTGGACAGGGACTGTATGGTGAGCAGTTCTTC. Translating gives CSVGQGLYGEQFF.

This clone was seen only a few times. The CDR3 spells CASSMGVHHEQFF. Written as DNA, the CDR3 is TGTGCCAGTAGTATGGGAGTTCATCATGAGCAGTTCTTC. V is TRBV19 and J is TRBJ2-1; tentatively, D is TRBD2 (5 bases). From germline, CDR1 is LNHDA and CDR2 SQIVND (reference sequence). V was cut by 3 bases and J by 8 bases, with 11 bases left in between. The CDR3 has 13 residues.

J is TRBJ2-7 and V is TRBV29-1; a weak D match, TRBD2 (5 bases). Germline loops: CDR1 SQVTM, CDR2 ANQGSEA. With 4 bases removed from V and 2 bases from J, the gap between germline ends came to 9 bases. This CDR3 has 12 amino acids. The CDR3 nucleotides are TGCAGCGTTGGCGGGCTGGCCTACGAGCAGTACTTC. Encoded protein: CSVGGLAYEQYF.

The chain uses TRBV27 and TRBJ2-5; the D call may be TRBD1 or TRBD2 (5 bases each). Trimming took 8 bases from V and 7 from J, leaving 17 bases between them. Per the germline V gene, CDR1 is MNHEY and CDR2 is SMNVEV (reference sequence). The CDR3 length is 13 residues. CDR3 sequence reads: CASGGTVLGTQYF. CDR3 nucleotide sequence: TGTGCCAGCGGGGGAACGGTGCTAGGGACCCAGTACTTC.

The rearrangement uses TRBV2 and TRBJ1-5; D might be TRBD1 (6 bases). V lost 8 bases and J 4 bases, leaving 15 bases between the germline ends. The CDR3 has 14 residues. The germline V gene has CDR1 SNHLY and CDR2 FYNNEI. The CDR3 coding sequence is TGTGCCAGCGGGGGAACAGGGCGGAATCAGCCCCAGCATTTT. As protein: CASGGTGRNQPQHF.

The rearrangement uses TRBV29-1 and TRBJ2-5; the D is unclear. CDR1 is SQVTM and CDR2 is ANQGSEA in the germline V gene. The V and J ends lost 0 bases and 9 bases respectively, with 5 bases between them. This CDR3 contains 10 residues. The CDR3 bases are TGCAGCGTTGAAGATTATCCCCAGTACTTC. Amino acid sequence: CSVEDYPQYF.

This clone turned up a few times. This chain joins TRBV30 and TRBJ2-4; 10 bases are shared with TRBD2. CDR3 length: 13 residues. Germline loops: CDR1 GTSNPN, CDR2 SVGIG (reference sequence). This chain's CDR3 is CAYEELAGDIQYF. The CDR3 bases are TGTGCTTATGAAGAGCTAGCGGGGGACATTCAGTACTTC.

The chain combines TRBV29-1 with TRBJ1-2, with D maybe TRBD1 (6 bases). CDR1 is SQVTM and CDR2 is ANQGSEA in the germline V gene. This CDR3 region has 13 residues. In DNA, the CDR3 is TGCACCACCAACGAAGGGGGACTTTATGGCTACACCTTC. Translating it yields CTTNEGGLYGYTF.

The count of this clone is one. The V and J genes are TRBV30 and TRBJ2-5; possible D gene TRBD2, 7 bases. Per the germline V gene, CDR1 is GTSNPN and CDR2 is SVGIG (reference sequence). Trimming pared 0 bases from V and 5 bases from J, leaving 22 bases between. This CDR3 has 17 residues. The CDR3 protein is CAWSVLPRRGPGETQYF. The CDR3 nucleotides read TGTGCCTGGAGTGTACTTCCCCGGCGGGGGCCCGGGGAGACCCAGTACTTC.

The DNA of the CDR3 is TGTGCCAGCAGCGTGGACGGTCAAAATCAGCCCCAGCATTTT. The encoded protein is CASSVDGQNQPQHF. V usage is TRBV9 and J usage is TRBJ1-5; D uncertain. The V gene's germline CDR1 is SGDLS and CDR2 YYNGEE. V gave up 2 bases and J gave up 4 bases, with 10 bases separating them. The CDR3 contains 14 residues.

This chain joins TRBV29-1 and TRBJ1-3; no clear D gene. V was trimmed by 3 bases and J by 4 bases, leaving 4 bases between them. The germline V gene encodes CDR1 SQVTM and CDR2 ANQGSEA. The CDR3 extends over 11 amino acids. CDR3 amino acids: CSVDEGNTIYF. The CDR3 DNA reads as TGCAGCGTTGACGAAGGAAACACCATATATTTT.

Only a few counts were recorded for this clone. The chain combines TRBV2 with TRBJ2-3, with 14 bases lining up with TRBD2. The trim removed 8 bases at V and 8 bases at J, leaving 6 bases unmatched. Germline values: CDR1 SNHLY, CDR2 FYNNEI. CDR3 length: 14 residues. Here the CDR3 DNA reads TGTGCCAGCGAGCGCGGGACTAGCGGGGGTACGCAGTATTTT. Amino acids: CASERGTSGGTQYF.

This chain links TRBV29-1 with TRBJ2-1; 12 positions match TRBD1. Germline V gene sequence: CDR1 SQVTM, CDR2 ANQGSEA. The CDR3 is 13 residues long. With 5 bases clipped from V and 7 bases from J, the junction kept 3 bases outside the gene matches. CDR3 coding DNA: TGCAGCGTTTCGGGACAGGGGGCGAATGAGCAGTTCTTC. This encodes CSVSGQGANEQFF.

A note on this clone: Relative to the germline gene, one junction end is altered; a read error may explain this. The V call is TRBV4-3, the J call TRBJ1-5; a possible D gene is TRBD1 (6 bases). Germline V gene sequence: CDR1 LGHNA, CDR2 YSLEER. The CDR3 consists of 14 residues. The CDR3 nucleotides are TGCGCCAGCTGCCAAGGAACAGGGAATCAGCCCCAGCATTTT. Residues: CASCQGTGNQPQHF.

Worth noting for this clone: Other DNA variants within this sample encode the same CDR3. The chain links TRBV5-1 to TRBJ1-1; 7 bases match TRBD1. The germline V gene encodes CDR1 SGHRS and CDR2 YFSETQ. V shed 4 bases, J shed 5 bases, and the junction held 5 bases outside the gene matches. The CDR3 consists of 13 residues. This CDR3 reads CASSLDRATEAFF. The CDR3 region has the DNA TGCGCCAGCAGCCTCGACAGGGCTACTGAAGCTTTCTTT.

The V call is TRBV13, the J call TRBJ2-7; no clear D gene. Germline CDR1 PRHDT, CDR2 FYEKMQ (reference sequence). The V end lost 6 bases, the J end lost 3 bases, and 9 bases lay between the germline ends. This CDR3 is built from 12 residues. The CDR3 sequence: CASSQRLYEQYF. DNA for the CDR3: TGTGCCAGCAGTCAAAGACTCTACGAGCAGTACTTC.

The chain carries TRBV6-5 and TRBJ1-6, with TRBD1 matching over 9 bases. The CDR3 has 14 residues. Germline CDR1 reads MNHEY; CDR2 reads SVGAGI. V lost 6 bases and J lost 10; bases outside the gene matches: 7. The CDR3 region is CASSLTGGNSPLHF. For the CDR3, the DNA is TGTGCCAGCAGCTTGACAGGGGGAAACTCACCCCTCCACTTT.

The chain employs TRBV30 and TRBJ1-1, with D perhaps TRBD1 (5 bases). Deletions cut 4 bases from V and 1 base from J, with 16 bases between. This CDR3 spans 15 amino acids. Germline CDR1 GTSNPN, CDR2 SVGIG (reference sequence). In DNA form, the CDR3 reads TGTGCCTGGACCACCCGAAAAGGGACGAACACTGAAGCTTTCTTT. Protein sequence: CAWTTRKGTNTEAFF.

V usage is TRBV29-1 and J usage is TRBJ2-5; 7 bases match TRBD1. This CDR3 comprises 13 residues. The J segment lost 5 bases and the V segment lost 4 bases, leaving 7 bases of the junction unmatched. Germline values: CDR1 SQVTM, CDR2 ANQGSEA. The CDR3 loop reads CSVGQGVGETQYF. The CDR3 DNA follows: TGCAGCGTTGGACAGGGCGTAGGGGAGACCCAGTACTTC. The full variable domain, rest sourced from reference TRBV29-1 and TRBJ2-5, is SAVISQKPSRDICQRGTSLTIQCQVDSQVTMMFWYRQQPGQSLTLIATANQGSEATYESGFVIDKFPISRPNLTFSTLTVSNMSPEDSSIYLCSVGQGVGETQYFGPGTRLLVL.

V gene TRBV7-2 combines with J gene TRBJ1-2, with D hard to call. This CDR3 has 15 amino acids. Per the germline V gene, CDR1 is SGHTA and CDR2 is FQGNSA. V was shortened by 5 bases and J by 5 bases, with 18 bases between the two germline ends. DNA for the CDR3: TGTGCCAGCAGCCCGTCGGGAGGGAGAGGGTATGGCTACACCTTC. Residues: CASSPSGGRGYGYTF.

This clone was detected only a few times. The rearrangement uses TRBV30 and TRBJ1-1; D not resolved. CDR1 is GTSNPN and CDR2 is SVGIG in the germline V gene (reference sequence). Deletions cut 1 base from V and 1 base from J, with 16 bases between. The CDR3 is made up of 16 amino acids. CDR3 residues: CAWSGGPIRTNTEAFF. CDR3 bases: TGTGCCTGGAGTGGCGGGCCTATTAGGACGAACACTGAAGCTTTCTTT.

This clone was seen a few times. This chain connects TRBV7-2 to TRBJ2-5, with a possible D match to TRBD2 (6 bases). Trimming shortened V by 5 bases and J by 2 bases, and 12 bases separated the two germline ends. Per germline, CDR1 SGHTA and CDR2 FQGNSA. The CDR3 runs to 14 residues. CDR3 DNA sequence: TGTGCCAGCAGCCCTCGGAGGGATCAAGAGACCCAGTACTTC. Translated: CASSPRRDQETQYF.